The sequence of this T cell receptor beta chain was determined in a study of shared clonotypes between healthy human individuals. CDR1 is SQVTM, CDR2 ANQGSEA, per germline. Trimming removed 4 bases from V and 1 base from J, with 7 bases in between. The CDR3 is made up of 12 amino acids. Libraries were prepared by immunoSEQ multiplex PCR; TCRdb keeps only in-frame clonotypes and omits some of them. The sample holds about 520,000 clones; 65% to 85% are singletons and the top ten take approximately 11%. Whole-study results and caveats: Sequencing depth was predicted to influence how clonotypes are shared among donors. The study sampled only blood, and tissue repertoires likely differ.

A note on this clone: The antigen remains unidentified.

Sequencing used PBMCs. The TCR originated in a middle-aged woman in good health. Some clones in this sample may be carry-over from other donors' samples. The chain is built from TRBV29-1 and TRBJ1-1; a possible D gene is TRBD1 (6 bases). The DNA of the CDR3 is TGCAGCGTTGGAGGGGGGAACACTGAAGCTTTCTTT. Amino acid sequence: CSVGGGNTEAFF.